What follows describes a single TCR beta chain. This clonotype was seen many times. What antigen it recognizes has not been identified. No qualities accompany the bases; no much larger clone lies one base away. The data originate from a study of neurological immune-mediated disorders (dated by TCRdb to between 2018 and 2020). Background on the whole study: Among the roughly 35 multiple sclerosis patients, about 31 had relapsing-remitting MS and 3 had secondary progressive MS. Longitudinal samples, technical triplicates and paired sorted CD4+ and CD8+ T-cell subsets, alongside PBMC samples, were included among the 90 to 130 TCR-beta libraries. Of the approximately 66 subjects in the cohort, about 14 were HAM/TSP patients, approximately 35 were multiple sclerosis patients, and some 20 were healthy controls. Using UMI-based sequencing, the study compared peripheral blood TCR-beta repertoires from patients with HTLV-I-associated myelopathy (HAM/TSP), patients with multiple sclerosis, and healthy controls.

At the junction V is shortened by 3 bases and J by 1 base, with 12 bases in between. Sequences LGHDT (CDR1) and YNNKEL (CDR2) are obtained from the germline V gene (reference sequence). Spanning cysteine to phenylalanine, the CDR3 consists of 15 amino acids. Only CDR3 DNA remains: 45 bases, in frame from the first base. Libraries from unsorted PBMCs were made from 2 million PBMCs kept in RNAlater at -80 degrees C until RNA extraction. The multiple sclerosis patients were enrolled in a US clinical protocol that evaluated disease progression with magnetic resonance imaging. PBMCs were separated from peripheral blood using Ficoll-Hypaque density gradient centrifugation and then cryopreserved in liquid nitrogen. cDNA was synthesized by template-switch 5'RACE using a primer with a 10-nucleotide random unique molecular identifier that tagged each TCR transcript. Over 180 million TCR-beta sequences, covering 15-18 subjects, were produced in each sequencing run. The RNeasy kit was used for extraction of total RNA. TCR-beta VDJ regions were amplified with primers for the TCR constant region and the 5'RACE anchor, using the KAPA Real-time Library Amplification kit. A first PCR added sample indexes and Illumina adaptors, after which a second PCR increased the library yield. After Ampure bead purification, the TCR product of roughly 650 bp was size-selected on a 2% E-gel SizeSelection system. Library quality was checked on a Bioanalyzer, concentration was measured with Qubit, and libraries were quantified with the Kapa Library Quantification kit before pooling. Libraries were sequenced paired-end 2 x 150 bp on an Illumina HiSeq 2500. To increase sequence diversity, roughly 24-31% phiX was spiked into each library pool. The published analysis was carried out like this. The quality-filtered reads were processed with the UMI-based MiGEC pipeline, whose error correction step removed more than 80% of the raw TCR sequences. VDJ genes were aligned to IMGT germline references, and each clonotype was defined by a unique CDR3 amino acid sequence together with V-J genes. Clonal expansion, Shannon diversity and CDR3 relatedness were evaluated with VDJtools (CalcPairwiseDistances, ClusterSamples), while phylogenetic trees were built in CLCbio workbench. A clone was classed as expanded if it had 8 or more unique UMIs, a cutoff based on coefficient-of-variation modelling across technical triplicates. TCRdb applied fastp at Q25 and MiXCR to the public reads, then kept only in-frame beta chains. Rows merge per CDR3 protein into single entries with the most common DNA and genes. The V and J calls were determined by TCRdb, not by the authors. The sample records 66,000 or so distinct CDR3 sequences, almost 3.5% of which are singletons. 3.7% of the sample lies in the top ten.

The paper's findings and limits, for the study overall: In phylogenetic analysis, the repertoires of 18 of 34 MS patients grouped into a cluster of related CDR3 sequences, which suggests a possible signature at the repertoire level. No identical CDR3 amino acid sequences were shared among expanded clones across subjects, suggesting private TCR-beta repertoires in all groups. TCR clonal expansion was greatest in HAM/TSP patients and smallest in MS patients, who ranked below even healthy controls. No clinical or MRI features were associated with the MS cluster, and the authors said that larger cohorts are needed.

The sequencing input was PBMCs. The chain joins TRBV3-1 to TRBJ1-1; the D gene cannot be named for sure. This TCR was recovered from a man between 35 and 55 years old with multiple sclerosis. The CDR3 protein is CASSHAGLKNTEAFF. The bases read TGTGCCAGCAGCCATGCTGGACTGAAGAACACTGAAGCTTTCTTT.